A single sample is the source of the 9 T cell receptor beta chains below, sequenced in a study of cytomegalovirus exposure and HLA in healthy donors. Amplification used 60 Vbeta primers and 13 Jbeta primers. The protocol was immunoSEQ multiplex PCR, while the TCRdb copy is restricted to in-frame clones and leaves out a portion. The sample data list more than 85,000 clones. The sequenced sample consisted of PBMCs. The receptors were gathered from a girl between 5 and 17 years old in good health and CMV-seropositive.

CDR3 protein: CASSPDSGGAGGTQYF. The CDR3 coding sequence is TGTGCCAGCAGCCCCGATAGCGGGGGAGCTGGGGGTACGCAGTATTTT. The V call is TRBV7-3, the J call TRBJ2-3; 9 nucleotides align to TRBD2. The CDR3 length is 16 residues. V dropped 5 bases and J dropped 8; count of bases not matched to a gene: 14. CDR1 SGHTA and CDR2 FQGTGA come from the germline V gene.

The V call is TRBV11-3, the J call TRBJ1-1, with 9 bases matching TRBD1. CDR3 length equals 14 residues. V shed 3 bases, J shed 3 bases, and the junction held 2 bases outside the gene matches. CDR1 and CDR2 (germline): SGHNT, YENEEA. Here the CDR3 reads CASSFRQGDTEAFF. DNA of the CDR3: TGTGCCAGCAGCTTCCGACAGGGGGACACTGAAGCTTTCTTT.

J is TRBJ2-5 and V is TRBV6-5; perhaps TRBD2 as D (6 bases). This CDR3 spans 15 amino acids. CDR1 is MNHEY and CDR2 is SVGAGI in the germline V gene. The germline V and J ends were trimmed by 7 bases and 3 bases, with 18 bases remaining between them. CDR3 DNA sequence: TGTGCCAGCAATGGGGCCGGGGGACGGGAAGAGACCCAGTACTTC. Translated: CASNGAGGREETQYF.

This chain links TRBV13 with TRBJ1-1, with no clear D. Trimming left V 8 bases short and J 3 bases short, with 13 bases between. Germline CDR1 is PRHDT and CDR2 is FYEKMQ (reference sequence). The CDR3 totals 13 residues. For the CDR3, the DNA is TGTGCCAGCGGCGGGAGAGGGTACACTGAAGCTTTCTTT. Its translation: CASGGRGYTEAFF. Combining the CDR3 with reference TRBV13 and TRBJ1-1 gives the whole variable domain AAGVIQSPRHLIKEKRETATLKCYPIPRHDTVYWYQQGPGQDPQFLISFYEKMQSDKGSIPDRFSAQQFSDYHSELNMSSLELGDSALYFCASGGRGYTEAFFGQGTRLTVV.

The V call is TRBV7-6, the J call TRBJ2-5; possible D gene TRBD1, 6 bases. Trimming cost V 1 base and J 7 bases, with 16 bases left between them. CDR3 length: 15 residues. In germline, CDR1 is SGHVS, CDR2 FNYEAQ. The CDR3 nucleotides are TGTGCCAGCAGCTTAGTAGGGGGAGCGAGGGGGACCCAGTACTTC. Translation: CASSLVGGARGTQYF.

CDR3 sequence: CASSPPLGHAINEQFF. The CDR3 bases are TGTGCCAGCTCACCACCATTGGGACATGCAATAAATGAGCAGTTCTTC. J is TRBJ2-1 and V is TRBV18, with D possibly being TRBD1 (6 bases). Germline V lookup: CDR1 KGHSH, CDR2 LQKENI. The CDR3 is made up of 16 amino acids. V dropped 0 bases and J dropped 7 bases, with 16 bases sitting between them.

Considering frequency, this clone is medium-sized (0.01 to 0.1%). The V gene is TRBV11-2, the J gene TRBJ2-4; D ambiguous. Trimming shortened V by 4 bases and J by 6 bases, and 13 bases separated the two germline ends. Per the germline V gene, CDR1 is SGHAT and CDR2 is FQNNGV. The CDR3 has 14 residues. Here the CDR3 reads CASSYGPSLNIQYF. CDR3 bases: TGTGCCAGCAGCTACGGTCCGAGTTTAAACATTCAGTACTTC.

J is TRBJ2-5 and V is TRBV19; 10 bases map to TRBD1. The CDR3 sequence is 14 residues long. Germline CDR1 LNHDA, CDR2 SQIVND (reference sequence). V lost 8 bases, J lost 9 bases, and 12 bases stayed unmatched. The DNA of the CDR3 is TGTGCCAGTGCCCCGACAGGGGGCGTCGCGGCCCAGTACTTC. Its protein is CASAPTGGVAAQYF.

The rearrangement links TRBV5-4 to TRBJ2-1; tentative D call: TRBD2 (6 bases). The germline gives CDR1 SGHNT, CDR2 YYREEE (reference sequence). The CDR3 length is 15 residues. Trimming took off 5 bases at V and 7 bases at J, with 19 bases between the two ends. CDR3 sequence reads: CASSFGPRGGNEQFF. The CDR3 DNA is TGTGCCAGCAGTTTTGGCCCGCGGGGTGGGAATGAGCAGTTCTTC.